These 30 T cell receptor beta chains share one sample of origin, sequenced in a study of CD8+ T cells in alopecia areata. In each case, RNA was isolated and then reverse transcribed into cDNA as the sequencing template. Some clones are missing from TCRdb's copy, which holds only in-frame ones; the method was immunoSEQ multiplex PCR. The sample contains under 150,000 clones, 80% to 90% of which appear only once. This sample's treatment: oral pan-JAK inhibitor, 5-10 mg twice daily. The specimen comprised CD8+ T cells sorted from blood, sampled at week 4, from a patient treated with tofacitinib. The receptors shown here come from a human donor with alopecia areata.

The rearrangement links TRBV7-9 to TRBJ1-6; D is perhaps TRBD1 (5 bases). Germline loops: CDR1 SEHNR, CDR2 FQNEAQ (reference sequence). CDR3 length: 17 amino acids. Deletions cut 1 base from V and 8 bases from J, with 18 bases between. CDR3 bases: TGTGCCAGCAGCTTAGAGGCAGCTTCCTTCAGGGATTCACCCCTCCACTTT. It yields the protein CASSLEAASFRDSPLHF.

The chain carries TRBV5-6 and TRBJ2-7; a weak D match, TRBD1 (5 bases). Trimming cost V 1 base and J 3 bases, with 11 bases left between them. The CDR3 length is 14 residues. Germline V gene sequence: CDR1 SGHDT, CDR2 YYEEEE. For the CDR3, the DNA is TGTGCCAGCAGCTTGACTGAGACAGTCTACGAGCAGTACTTC. It codes for CASSLTETVYEQYF.

The rearrangement joins TRBV7-2 to TRBJ2-1; D may match TRBD1 or TRBD2 (5 bases each). Between the trimmed V and J ends, which lost 4 bases and 3 bases, there was a span of 10 bases. The CDR3 has 14 amino acids. Germline V gene sequence: CDR1 SGHTA, CDR2 FQGNSA. CDR3 loop: CASSWETDYNEQFF. For the CDR3, the DNA is TGTGCCAGCAGCTGGGAGACAGACTACAATGAGCAGTTCTTC. Together with reference TRBV7-2 and TRBJ2-1, the CDR3 gives the full variable domain: GAGVSQSPSNKVTEKGKDVELRCDPISGHTALYWYRQSLGQGLEFLIYFQGNSAPDKSGLPSDRFSAERTGGSVSTLTIQRTQQEDSAVYLCASSWETDYNEQFFGPGTRLTVL.

The rearrangement uses TRBV7-9 and TRBJ2-7, with 8 positions matching TRBD2. Per the germline V gene, CDR1 is SEHNR and CDR2 is FQNEAQ (reference sequence). J gave up 3 bases and V 6 bases, and 7 bases lay outside the gene matches. The CDR3 length is 14 residues. The CDR3 region has the DNA TGTGCCAGCAGTCAGAGCGGGGGACACTACGAGCAGTACTTC. It is translated as CASSQSGGHYEQYF.

The chain uses TRBV7-9 and TRBJ2-7; perhaps TRBD2 as D (6 bases). The germline V and J ends were trimmed by 5 bases and 6 bases, with 11 bases remaining between them. The V gene's germline CDR1 is SEHNR and CDR2 FQNEAQ (reference sequence). The CDR3 loop spans 12 amino acids. CDR3 bases: TGTGCCAGCAGCGGGCGGGGTGGCGAGCAGTACTTC. Protein sequence: CASSGRGGEQYF.

This rearrangement joins TRBV13 to TRBJ1-2; D is possibly TRBD1 (6 bases). The germline V and J ends were trimmed by 5 bases and 14 bases, with 24 bases remaining between them. CDR1 PRHDT and CDR2 FYEKMQ come from the germline V gene (reference sequence). CDR3 length: 14 residues. CDR3 residues: CASSQTGTRGGCTF. The CDR3, as DNA: TGTGCCAGCAGCCAAACCGGGACAAGGGGAGGCTGTACCTTC.

This clone was seen once. The CDR3 nucleotides read TGTGCCAGCTCACCAAGGCCTTACGGCACTGAAGCTTTCTTT. It specifies CASSPRPYGTEAFF. The chain carries TRBV18 and TRBJ1-1; D remains ambiguous. V was clipped by 2 bases and J by 4 bases, with 11 bases between them. CDR1 and CDR2 from the germline V gene are KGHSH and LQKENI. CDR3 length: 14 amino acids.

This clone has more than one count but fewer than ten. V is TRBV29-1 and J is TRBJ2-4; a weak D match, TRBD1 (6 bases). Germline V gives CDR1 SQVTM, CDR2 ANQGSEA. This CDR3 is built from 11 residues. Trimming left V 6 bases short and J 5 bases short, with 8 bases between. The CDR3 reads CSVRTENIQYF. The CDR3 DNA is TGCAGCGTCCGGACAGAAAACATTCAGTACTTC.

The chain couples TRBV5-6 to TRBJ2-5; 7 bases are shared with TRBD2. CDR3 length equals 16 residues. Germline trimming cut 4 bases from V and 2 bases from J; bases unmatched to any gene: 11. The V gene's germline CDR1 is SGHDT and CDR2 YYEEEE. The CDR3 loop is CASSPTGGRGQETQYF. In DNA, the CDR3 is TGTGCCAGCAGCCCGACGGGGGGTCGAGGGCAAGAGACCCAGTACTTC.

The chain recombines TRBV15 with TRBJ2-5; D is uncertain. Trimming stripped 6 bases from V and 2 bases from J, with 16 bases between. The CDR3 loop spans 15 amino acids. Per the germline V gene, CDR1 is LNHNV and CDR2 is YYDKDF (reference sequence). In nucleotides, the CDR3 is TGTGCCACCAGGTTGGTCCTCGCGATTCAAGAGACCCAGTACTTC. Protein sequence: CATRLVLAIQETQYF.

This clone has just a few counts. This rearrangement joins TRBV29-1 to TRBJ1-3; D is ambiguous. Per the germline V gene, CDR1 is SQVTM and CDR2 is ANQGSEA. Trimming left V 4 bases short and J 5 bases short, with 6 bases between. The CDR3 runs 11 residues. CDR3 bases: TGCAGCGTTGGGGAACGAAACACCATATATTTT. The encoded protein is CSVGERNTIYF.

The V and J genes are TRBV5-1 and TRBJ2-1, with 10 bases that match TRBD2. The junction had 3 bases not matched to a gene; V was cut back by 0 bases and J by 6 bases. The CDR3 spans 15 residues. Germline V CDR1 and CDR2: SGHRS, YFSETQ. The CDR3 sequence: CASSLAAGGPNEQFF. The CDR3 DNA is TGCGCCAGCAGCTTGGCAGCGGGGGGGCCCAATGAGCAGTTCTTC.

The chain recombines TRBV2 with TRBJ1-1; D gene uncertain. V lost 3 bases to trimming and J lost 11 bases, with 10 bases between them. From germline, CDR1 is SNHLY and CDR2 FYNNEI. The CDR3 covers 11 residues. The DNA for the CDR3 is TGTGCCAGCAGTGATTCGAGTAGGGCTTTCTTT. It yields the protein CASSDSSRAFF.

The V gene is TRBV18, the J gene TRBJ2-4, with no clear D. The CDR3 length is 16 residues. V dropped 4 bases and J dropped 1 base, with 14 bases sitting between them. Germline lookup yields CDR1 KGHSH and CDR2 LQKENI. This CDR3 reads CASSLGPPLAKNIQYF. The CDR3 bases are TGTGCCAGCTCACTAGGACCCCCCTTGGCCAAAAACATTCAGTACTTC.

The V call is TRBV10-2, the J call TRBJ2-1, with D uncertain. CDR1 WSHSY and CDR2 SAAADI come from the germline V gene. V lost 0 bases to trimming and J lost 9 bases, with 12 bases between them. There are 14 residues in the CDR3. Here the CDR3 DNA reads TGCGCCAGCAGTGAGTCGACCCGGTTTGGTGAGCAGTTCTTC. Translated, it gives CASSESTRFGEQFF.

The chain joins TRBV4-3 to TRBJ2-2; 9 bases map to TRBD2. The V gene end was trimmed by 5 bases and the J gene end by 1 base; junction bases not matched to a gene: 2. Germline V gives CDR1 LGHNA, CDR2 YSLEER. The CDR3 is made up of 15 amino acids. The CDR3 region is CASSFSGGNTGELFF. DNA for the CDR3: TGCGCCAGCAGCTTTAGCGGGGGGAACACCGGGGAGCTGTTTTTT.

The CDR3 sequence is CASSFPEWWGSGANVLTF. In DNA, the CDR3 is TGTGCCAGCAGCTTCCCAGAGTGGTGGGGATCTGGGGCCAACGTCCTGACTTTC. V usage is TRBV11-1 and J usage is TRBJ2-6; D remains unclear. CDR1 and CDR2 from the germline V gene are SGHAT and FQDESV (reference sequence). The V end was cut by 3 bases, the J end by 1 base, with 16 bases between. CDR3 length: 18 amino acids.

The chain joins TRBV30 to TRBJ2-3; D is undetermined. Per germline, CDR1 GTSNPN and CDR2 SVGIG (reference sequence). Trimming took 3 bases from V and 0 from J, leaving 10 bases between them. The CDR3 totals 14 residues. CDR3 amino acids: CAWSRASSTDTQYF. For the CDR3, the DNA is TGTGCCTGGAGCCGGGCTTCTAGCACAGATACGCAGTATTTT. Full variable domain (rest looked up from reference TRBV30 and TRBJ2-3): SQTIHQWPATLVQPVGSPLSLECTVEGTSNPNLYWYRQAAGRGLQLLFYSVGIGQISSEVPQNLSASRPQDRQFILSSKKLLLSDSGFYLCAWSRASSTDTQYFGPGTRLTVL.

This chain connects TRBV5-1 to TRBJ1-3; TRBD1 might be the D (5 bases). CDR1 and CDR2 from the germline V gene are SGHRS and YFSETQ. Trimming left V 7 bases short and J 0 bases short, with 14 bases between. The CDR3 loop spans 15 amino acids. The CDR3 loop is CASASTVPSGNTIYF. The CDR3 DNA follows: TGCGCCAGCGCGTCGACAGTGCCCTCTGGAAACACCATATATTTT. Full variable domain (missing parts from reference TRBV5-1 and TRBJ1-3): KAGVTQTPRYLIKTRGQQVTLSCSPISGHRSVSWYQQTPGQGLQFLFEYFSETQRNKGNFPGRFSGRQFSNSRSEMNVSTLELGDSALYLCASASTVPSGNTIYFGEGSWLTVV.

This clone was seen a few times. The chain couples TRBV7-2 to TRBJ2-1; TRBD1 matches 11 bases. From germline, CDR1 is SGHTA and CDR2 FQGNSA. V lost 7 bases and J lost 3; bases outside the gene matches: 5. The CDR3 is made up of 15 amino acids. Here the CDR3 DNA reads TGTGCCAGCACCTACGGGACAGGGGGCTACAATGAGCAGTTCTTC. Translated, it gives CASTYGTGGYNEQFF.

This clone appeared a single time. V gene TRBV7-9 combines with J gene TRBJ1-1; D is perhaps TRBD1 (5 bases). Germline CDR1 and CDR2: SEHNR and FQNEAQ (reference sequence). Trimming removed 6 bases from V and 4 bases from J, with 15 bases in between. CDR3 length equals 14 residues. CDR3 sequence (DNA): TGTGCCAGCAGTCGTCAGGGAGTAGTCACTGAAGCTTTCTTT. It encodes CASSRQGVVTEAFF. Complete variable domain (other parts from reference TRBV7-9 and TRBJ1-1): DTGVSQNPRHKITKRGQNVTFRCDPISEHNRLYWYRQTLGQGPEFLTYFQNEAQLEKSRLLSDRFSAERPKGSFSTLEIQRTEQGDSAMYLCASSRQGVVTEAFFGQGTRLTVV.

Only one count was recorded for this clone. The chain has TRBV7-2 and TRBJ2-3; D is uncertain. V shed 1 base and J shed 0 bases, with 11 bases lying between them. This CDR3 is built from 16 residues. Germline V CDR1 and CDR2: SGHTA, FQGNSA. CDR3 loop: CASSLGARLSTDTQYF. The CDR3 nucleotides are TGTGCCAGCAGCTTAGGGGCCCGACTGAGCACAGATACGCAGTATTTT.

J is TRBJ2-5 and V is TRBV15; possibly TRBD1 or TRBD2 for D (5 bases each). Between the trimmed V and J ends, which lost 0 bases and 4 bases, there was a span of 18 bases. The V gene's germline CDR1 is LNHNV and CDR2 YYDKDF (reference sequence). This CDR3 spans 17 amino acids. This CDR3 is CATSRDSAGLSGETQYF. The CDR3 DNA sequence: TGTGCCACCAGCAGAGACTCCGCAGGGCTGAGCGGAGAGACCCAGTACTTC.

The CDR3 protein is CASSEAKTGNYGYTF. The DNA for the CDR3 is TGTGCCAGCAGTGAAGCGAAGACAGGGAACTATGGCTACACCTTC. This chain links TRBV6-1 with TRBJ1-2; 7 bases match TRBD1. The germline gives CDR1 MNHNS, CDR2 SASEGT. This CDR3 comprises 15 residues. V was pared by 0 bases and J by 2 bases, with 3 bases of the junction left unmatched.

This clone came up a few times. The gene calls are TRBV7-9 and TRBJ2-1; D is undetermined. The germline V gene has CDR1 SEHNR and CDR2 FQNEAQ (reference sequence). The V end lost 5 bases, the J end lost 7 bases, and 12 bases lay between the germline ends. The CDR3 has 13 amino acids. The CDR3: CASSVSPGNEQFF. CDR3 DNA: TGTGCCAGCAGCGTAAGCCCTGGGAATGAGCAGTTCTTC.

This chain connects TRBV4-1 to TRBJ2-7, with 8 bases aligning to TRBD2. The junction had 1 base not matched to a gene; V was cut back by 1 base and J by 2 bases. CDR1 is MGHRA, CDR2 YSYEKL, per germline. The CDR3 is 14 amino acids. The DNA for the CDR3 is TGCGCCAGCAGCCAAGCGGGGGGGACCTACGAGCAGTACTTC. It yields the protein CASSQAGGTYEQYF.

The chain employs TRBV19 and TRBJ2-2; a weak D match, TRBD1 (5 bases). Trimming stripped 4 bases from V and 7 bases from J, with 10 bases between. Germline loops: CDR1 LNHDA, CDR2 SQIVND (reference sequence). CDR3 length: 13 residues. The CDR3 region has the DNA TGTGCCAGTAGTACAAGAGACAGCGGGGAGCTGTTTTTT. As protein: CASSTRDSGELFF.

This rearrangement joins TRBV2 to TRBJ2-7, with D unresolved. CDR3 length: 13 residues. Germline loops: CDR1 SNHLY, CDR2 FYNNEI. The V gene lost 3 bases and the J gene lost 1 base, with 7 bases spanning the gap. CDR3 sequence reads: CASSENISYEQYF. CDR3 nucleotides: TGTGCCAGCAGTGAGAATATTTCCTACGAGCAGTACTTC.

This clone was observed a single time. This chain links TRBV6-5 with TRBJ1-1; D call uncertain. The CDR3 has 12 amino acids. Germline V gene lookup returns CDR1 MNHEY and CDR2 SVGAGI. V was cut by 6 bases and J by 3 bases, with 8 bases left in between. The CDR3 DNA follows: TGTGCCAGCAGGTCTGCGCACACTGAAGCTTTCTTT. Protein product: CASRSAHTEAFF.

The chain joins TRBV6-6 to TRBJ2-7; weak D call: TRBD2 (6 bases). This CDR3 contains 15 residues. The germline V and J ends were trimmed by 5 bases and 4 bases, with 18 bases remaining between them. Germline V lookup: CDR1 MNHNY, CDR2 SVGAGI (reference sequence). The CDR3, as DNA: TGTGCCAGCAGTCCTCCGGGACTGGATAAATACGAGCAGTACTTC. This gives the protein CASSPPGLDKYEQYF.